This T cell receptor (beta chain) is drawn from a study of blood T cell repertoires in COVID-19. Study context: COVID-19 samples collected from the United States, Italy and Spain covered acute and convalescent phases. T cells, B-cell-depleted T cells, or PBMCs provided the cDNA or gDNA that served as material.

The V and J ends lost 0 bases and 7 bases respectively, with 14 bases between them. CDR3 length: 15 amino acids. The germline V gene has CDR1 SGHDT and CDR2 YYEEEE. Recruits, aged roughly 18 to 95 years, lived in approximately 26 US areas. Cohorts were based on clinical histories the participants reported. Here immunoSEQ multiplex PCR was the method, and the copy in TCRdb shows in-frame clones only, minus some. This table has about 260,000 clones, around 84% appearing once. The TCR originated in a man under 40 with acute COVID-19. Sequenced sample: PBMCs or T cells enriched from blood (not recorded which). V gene TRBV5-6 combines with J gene TRBJ2-1; D unresolved. CDR3 sequence: CASSLGGLATNEQFF. In DNA, the CDR3 is TGTGCCAGCAGCTTGGGAGGTCTCGCAACGAATGAGCAGTTCTTC. The variable domain in full, with the rest retrieved from reference TRBV5-6 and TRBJ2-1, is DAGVTQSPTHLIKTRGQQVTLRCSPKSGHDTVSWYQQALGQGPQFIFQYYEEEERQRGNFPDRFSGHQFPNYSSELNVNALLLGDSALYLCASSLGGLATNEQFFGPGTRLTVL.